This TCR beta chain was identified in a study of shared clonotypes between healthy human individuals. Some clones are missing from TCRdb's copy, which holds only in-frame ones; the method was immunoSEQ multiplex PCR. The sample carries about 1 million clones, about 70% recorded once. Sequences were obtained from memory CD4+ T cells sorted from blood. Subset meaning: CD45RA-negative fraction. This receptor was obtained from a man between 18 and 29 years old in good health.

CDR3 in DNA: TGCAGCGTATCTAGCGGGGGTTATCGGGAGACCCAGTACTTC. The encoded protein is CSVSSGGYRETQYF. The J gene is TRBJ2-5, the V gene TRBV29-1; 10 nucleotides match TRBD2. The CDR3 covers 14 residues. V dropped 6 bases and J dropped 5; count of bases not matched to a gene: 9. Germline V gene lookup returns CDR1 SQVTM and CDR2 ANQGSEA. The entire variable domain, with the rest obtained from reference TRBV29-1 and TRBJ2-5, is as follows: SAVISQKPSRDICQRGTSLTIQCQVDSQVTMMFWYRQQPGQSLTLIATANQGSEATYESGFVIDKFPISRPNLTFSTLTVSNMSPEDSSIYLCSVSSGGYRETQYFGPGTRLLVL.